This T cell receptor beta chain was captured by sequencing in a study of spatial heterogeneity in lung cancer. Time point indicated: blood at routine non-recurrence follow-up after resection. Whole RNA obtained from tumor, nontumor lung or frozen PBMC underwent sequencing without sorting. V was trimmed by 4 bases and J by 1 base, leaving 14 bases between them. The CDR3 is 15 amino acids. The germline V gene has CDR1 SGHVS and CDR2 FQNEAQ. Study-wide results and caveats: Ubiquitous expanded tumor TCRs were seen in blood more at resection than at follow-up.

This clonotype was seen a handful of times. What it binds is not known. TCRdb recomputed calls from the 5' RACE reads with MiXCR, one row per CDR3 protein. The data show 9,000 to 10,000 distinct CDR3 sequences, roughly 23% seen once. The TCR was taken from a female donor with early-stage non-small cell lung cancer. This chain connects TRBV7-8 to TRBJ2-7, with a tentative D call TRBD1 (6 bases). The sequencing used PBMCs, collected at follow-up. CDR3 loop: CASSSTGEGSYEQYF. CDR3 DNA: TGTGCCAGCAGCTCGACAGGAGAGGGATCCTACGAGCAGTACTTC.